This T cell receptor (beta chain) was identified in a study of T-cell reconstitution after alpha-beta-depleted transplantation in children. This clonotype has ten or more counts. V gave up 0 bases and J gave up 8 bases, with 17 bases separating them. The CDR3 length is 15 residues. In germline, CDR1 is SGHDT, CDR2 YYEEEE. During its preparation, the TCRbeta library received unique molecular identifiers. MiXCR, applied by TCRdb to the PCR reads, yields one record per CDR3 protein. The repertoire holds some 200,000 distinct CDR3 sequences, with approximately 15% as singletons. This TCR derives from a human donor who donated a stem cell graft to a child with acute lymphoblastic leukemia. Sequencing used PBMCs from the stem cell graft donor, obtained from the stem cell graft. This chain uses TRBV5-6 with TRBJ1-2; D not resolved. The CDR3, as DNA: TGTGCCAGCAGCTTGGGGCAGCTGGACCGGAGGGGCTACACCTTC. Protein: CASSLGQLDRRGYTF.